Shown below are 9 T cell receptor beta chains from a single sample sequenced in a study of read filtering for tumor transcriptome and immune sequencing. The library was built from about 400 ng RNA with molecular barcoded adaptors for alpha/delta and beta/gamma chains. TCRdb processed the reads anew with MiXCR; each CDR3 protein has one entry. The data hold more than 45,000 distinct CDR3 sequences, with around an eighth observed a single time. Sequencing was performed on a population of CD138-negative cells sorted from bone marrow. Receptors were obtained from a donor aged 40 or older with multiple myeloma.

About this clonotype itself: The junction and the germline gene differ at one end; a read error may be behind it. This chain joins TRBV9 and TRBJ2-2; D call uncertain. The germline V gene encodes CDR1 SGDLS and CDR2 YYNGEE. This CDR3 is built from 16 residues. DNA of the CDR3: TGTGCCGGCAGCGTAGTGGGGATCGGAAACACCGGGGAGCTGTTTTTT. Translation gives CAGSVVGIGNTGELFF.

This clonotype was seen at least ten times. V usage is TRBV7-9 and J usage is TRBJ1-1; D remains unclear. V was shortened by 7 bases and J by 8 bases, with 14 bases between the two germline ends. Germline loops: CDR1 SEHNR, CDR2 FQNEAQ (reference sequence). The CDR3 is made up of 12 amino acids. The CDR3: CASIGRRFEAFF. The CDR3, as DNA: TGTGCCAGCATAGGCCGAAGATTCGAAGCTTTCTTT.

This clonotype was observed many times. The chain has TRBV7-3 and TRBJ1-5, with 7 bases aligning to TRBD1. V was pared by 3 bases and J by 7 bases, with 6 bases of the junction left unmatched. CDR3 size: 14 residues. Looked up from germline, CDR1 is SGHTA and CDR2 is FQGTGA. In nucleotides, the CDR3 is TGTGCCAGCAGCTTGACAGGGTCCGACCAGCCCCAGCATTTT. Protein sequence: CASSLTGSDQPQHF.

This clonotype was counted at least ten times. The chain is built from TRBV29-1 and TRBJ2-1; no reliable D call. The CDR3 sequence is 12 residues long. Germline V lookup: CDR1 SQVTM, CDR2 ANQGSEA. The V end was cut by 6 bases, the J end by 4 bases, with 10 bases between. This chain's CDR3 is CSVQLEYNEQFF. CDR3 DNA: TGCAGCGTCCAACTTGAATACAATGAGCAGTTCTTC.

About this clonotype itself: This may stem from a read error, because a much larger clone lies one nucleotide away. The genes are TRBV29-1 and TRBJ1-2; the D gene is possibly TRBD1 (5 bases). The germline gives CDR1 SQVTM, CDR2 ANQGSEA. V dropped 7 bases and J dropped 9 bases, with 21 bases sitting between them. The CDR3 is 13 amino acids. Here the CDR3 reads CSAQKGQEYRYTF. DNA of the CDR3: TGCAGCGCCCAAAAGGGGCAGGAGTATCGCTACACCTTC.

This clonotype was seen many times. The genes are TRBV4-1 and TRBJ2-3; TRBD2 agrees at 10 bases. The CDR3 is 17 amino acids. Trimming cost V 1 base and J 7 bases; bases outside gene matches: 11. The V gene's germline CDR1 is MGHRA and CDR2 YSYEKL. This CDR3 reads CASSQASGGAGSHTQYF. The DNA of the CDR3 is TGCGCCAGCAGCCAAGCCAGCGGGGGGGCCGGGAGCCATACGCAGTATTTT.

Points on this clonotype: Being one base from a much bigger clone, this may be a read error. This chain connects TRBV28 to TRBJ2-2, with 10 bases aligning to TRBD1. This CDR3 comprises 18 residues. The J segment lost 0 bases and the V segment lost 3 bases, leaving 7 bases of the junction unmatched. Germline lookup yields CDR1 MDHEN and CDR2 SYDVKM. As DNA, the CDR3 is TGTGCCAGCAGTTTGGTGACAGGGGGCAGGGCGAACACCGGGGAGCTGTTTTTT. Protein: CASSLVTGGRANTGELFF.

There are many counts of this clonotype. The J gene is TRBJ1-2, the V gene TRBV6-5; 7 bases are a match to TRBD1. The V gene's germline CDR1 is MNHEY and CDR2 SVGAGI. J gave up 4 bases and V 6 bases, and 5 bases lay outside the gene matches. The CDR3 length is 13 residues. CDR3 sequence reads: CASSRDSSYGYTF. CDR3 nucleotides: TGTGCCAGCAGCCGGGACAGTAGCTATGGCTACACCTTC.

In its sample, this clonotype was seen many times. The chain has TRBV15 and TRBJ2-5; TRBD1 matches at 7 bases. The V and J ends lost 0 bases and 5 bases, in that order; junction bases with no gene match: 9. The germline V gene encodes CDR1 LNHNV and CDR2 YYDKDF (reference sequence). This CDR3 comprises 16 residues. The CDR3 loop is CATSRDRTGPRETQYF. Written as DNA, the CDR3 is TGTGCCACCAGCAGAGACCGGACAGGCCCACGGGAGACCCAGTACTTC. Full variable domain (rest looked up from reference TRBV15 and TRBJ2-5): DAMVIQNPRYQVTQFGKPVTLSCSQTLNHNVMYWYQQKSSQAPKLLFHYYDKDFNNEADTPDNFQSRRPNTSFCFLDIRSPGLGDTAMYLCATSRDRTGPRETQYFGPGTRLLVL.